These T cell receptor beta chains were read from a single sample in a study of blood T cell repertoires in COVID-19. The assay was immunoSEQ multiplex PCR, and TCRdb's table has in-frame clones only and misses some. The sample records around 300,000 clones, approximately 88% being singletons. The specimen was PBMCs or T cells enriched from blood (not recorded which). Receptors originate from a man between 25 and 39 years old who had recovered from COVID-19. Both conserved end residues are part of each CDR3. D genes are given only for firm matches. A clone size is listed for some rows: how often the clone was seen (once, few, many), or a class if it is expanded.

J gene: TRBJ1-3; clone size: once; D gene: TRBD1; V gene: TRBV19; CDR3 protein: CASSMGDRLLLSGNTIYF; CDR3 DNA: TGTGCCAGTAGTATGGGGGACAGGCTTCTGCTCTCTGGAAACACCATATATTTT
J gene: TRBJ2-7; clone size: -; D gene: -; V gene: TRBV7-8; CDR3 protein: CASSFSSFDEQYF; CDR3 DNA: TGTGCCAGCAGCTTCTCCAGTTTTGACGAGCAGTACTTC
J gene: TRBJ1-2; clone size: once; D gene: TRBD1; V gene: TRBV5-4; CDR3 protein: CASSSGQTNYGYTF; CDR3 DNA: TGTGCCAGCAGCTCGGGACAGACTAACTATGGCTACACCTTC
J gene: TRBJ1-6; clone size: few; D gene: TRBD1; V gene: TRBV30; CDR3 protein: CAWTPTGSSYNSPLHF; CDR3 DNA: TGTGCCTGGACCCCGACAGGGAGCTCCTATAATTCACCCCTCCACTTT
J gene: TRBJ1-6; clone size: -; D gene: -; V gene: TRBV3-1/TRBV3-2; CDR3 protein: CASKSGNYNSPLHF; CDR3 DNA: TGTGCCAGCAAGTCGGGGAACTATAATTCACCCCTCCACTTT
J gene: TRBJ2-2; clone size: few; D gene: -; V gene: TRBV24-1; CDR3 protein: CATSVQGGTGELFF; CDR3 DNA: TGTGCCACCAGTGTTCAGGGTGGGACCGGGGAGCTGTTTTTT
J gene: TRBJ1-2; clone size: -; D gene: -; V gene: TRBV4-2; CDR3 protein: CASSQDSRVGGYTF; CDR3 DNA: TGTGCCAGCAGCCAAGATTCCAGGGTGGGCGGCTACACCTTC
J gene: TRBJ1-1; clone size: few; D gene: TRBD1; V gene: TRBV24-1; CDR3 protein: CATSDFRTGDAFF; CDR3 DNA: TGTGCCACCAGTGATTTTCGGACAGGGGACGCTTTCTTT
J gene: TRBJ1-6; clone size: -; D gene: -; V gene: TRBV23-1; CDR3 protein: CASSPGEVFNSPLHF; CDR3 DNA: TGCGCCAGCAGTCCCGGAGAGGTTTTTAATTCACCCCTCCACTTT
J gene: TRBJ2-7; clone size: -; D gene: TRBD1; V gene: TRBV5-1; CDR3 protein: CASSFGQGGYEQYF; CDR3 DNA: TGCGCCAGCAGCTTCGGACAGGGAGGCTACGAGCAGTACTTC
J gene: TRBJ2-2; clone size: -; D gene: TRBD1; V gene: TRBV28; CDR3 protein: CASSLDRGSTGELFF; CDR3 DNA: TGTGCCAGCAGTTTAGACAGGGGGAGCACCGGGGAGCTGTTTTTT
J gene: TRBJ2-3; clone size: -; D gene: -; V gene: TRBV9; CDR3 protein: CASSFRQELSTDTQYF; CDR3 DNA: TGTGCCAGCAGCTTCCGACAGGAACTAAGCACAGATACGCAGTATTTT
J gene: TRBJ1-1; clone size: -; D gene: TRBD1; V gene: TRBV9; CDR3 protein: CASSVWTGVEGTEAFF; CDR3 DNA: TGTGCCAGCAGCGTATGGACAGGGGTAGAGGGCACTGAAGCTTTCTTT
J gene: TRBJ1-1; clone size: once; D gene: -; V gene: TRBV7-9; CDR3 protein: CASSFPLNTEAFF; CDR3 DNA: TGTGCCAGCAGCTTTCCGTTGAACACTGAAGCTTTCTTT
J gene: TRBJ2-1; clone size: once; D gene: -; V gene: TRBV6-1; CDR3 protein: CASSPSKNAGEQFF; CDR3 DNA: TGTGCCAGCAGCCCCTCCAAAAACGCAGGGGAGCAGTTCTTC
J gene: TRBJ2-5; clone size: -; D gene: -; V gene: TRBV4-2; CDR3 protein: CASSQDSSQETQYF; CDR3 DNA: TGTGCCAGCAGCCAAGATAGCAGCCAAGAGACCCAGTACTTC
J gene: TRBJ1-1; clone size: -; D gene: -; V gene: TRBV28; CDR3 protein: CASSLSPGVSNTEAFF; CDR3 DNA: TGTGCCAGCAGTTTGTCCCCAGGGGTTTCGAACACTGAAGCTTTCTTT
J gene: TRBJ2-5; clone size: -; D gene: -; V gene: TRBV3-1/TRBV3-2; CDR3 protein: CASSQDGRTQYF; CDR3 DNA: TGTGCCAGCAGCCAAGATGGCAGGACCCAGTACTTC
J gene: TRBJ1-1; clone size: -; D gene: -; V gene: TRBV5-1; CDR3 protein: CASTSPVNTEAFF; CDR3 DNA: TGCGCCAGCACATCCCCAGTGAACACTGAAGCTTTCTTT
J gene: TRBJ2-2; clone size: -; D gene: TRBD1; V gene: TRBV27; CDR3 protein: CASSSFWDRDTGELFF; CDR3 DNA: TGTGCCAGCAGTTCGTTTTGGGACAGAGACACCGGGGAGCTGTTTTTT
J gene: TRBJ2-6; clone size: once; D gene: -; V gene: TRBV5-5; CDR3 protein: CASSLAGDPGANVLTF; CDR3 DNA: TGTGCCAGCAGCTTGGCAGGGGATCCAGGGGCCAACGTCCTGACTTTC
J gene: TRBJ2-1; clone size: -; D gene: -; V gene: TRBV27; CDR3 protein: CASSFYSPSSYNEQFF; CDR3 DNA: TGTGCCAGCAGTTTTTACAGCCCGAGCTCCTACAATGAGCAGTTCTTC
J gene: TRBJ2-1; clone size: -; D gene: TRBD2; V gene: TRBV15; CDR3 protein: CATSTRGQRGVPYNEQFF; CDR3 DNA: TGTGCCACCAGCACCCGAGGCCAACGGGGGGTCCCCTACAATGAGCAGTTCTTC
J gene: TRBJ2-7; clone size: once; D gene: TRBD1; V gene: TRBV9; CDR3 protein: CASSRDPDRGYPYEQYF; CDR3 DNA: TGTGCCAGCAGCCGAGACCCGGACAGGGGCTACCCCTACGAGCAGTACTTC
J gene: TRBJ1-1; clone size: -; D gene: TRBD1; V gene: TRBV5-1; CDR3 protein: CASRGQGGTEAFF; CDR3 DNA: TGCGCCAGCAGGGGACAGGGAGGTACTGAAGCTTTCTTT
J gene: TRBJ2-5; clone size: -; D gene: TRBD1; V gene: TRBV5-1; CDR3 protein: CASSLGTGRAETQYF; CDR3 DNA: TGCGCCAGCAGCTTAGGGACAGGGAGGGCAGAGACCCAGTACTTC
J gene: TRBJ1-5; clone size: once; D gene: TRBD1; V gene: TRBV7-8; CDR3 protein: CASSPGTGHNQPQHF; CDR3 DNA: TGTGCCAGCAGCCCAGGGACAGGACACAATCAGCCCCAGCATTTT
J gene: TRBJ2-3; clone size: -; D gene: -; V gene: TRBV5-1; CDR3 protein: CASSLGDNTDTQYF; CDR3 DNA: TGCGCCAGCAGCTTGGGGGACAACACAGATACGCAGTATTTT
J gene: TRBJ2-2; clone size: -; D gene: -; V gene: TRBV6-5; CDR3 protein: CASTTGYTGELFF; CDR3 DNA: TGTGCCAGCACCACAGGCTACACCGGGGAGCTGTTTTTT
J gene: TRBJ1-2; clone size: once; D gene: TRBD1; V gene: TRBV6-5; CDR3 protein: CATLTGERLGYGYTF; CDR3 DNA: TGTGCCACCTTAACAGGGGAGCGCCTAGGCTATGGCTACACCTTC
J gene: TRBJ1-5; clone size: once; D gene: -; V gene: TRBV9; CDR3 protein: CASSAEVNQPQHF; CDR3 DNA: TGTGCCAGCAGCGCCGAGGTTAATCAGCCCCAGCATTTT
J gene: TRBJ2-3; clone size: -; D gene: -; V gene: TRBV1; CDR3 protein: CTSSQDLSGGAGYTQYF; CDR3 DNA: TGCACCAGCAGCCAAGATCTTAGCGGGGGGGCGGGTTATACGCAGTATTTT
J gene: TRBJ2-3; clone size: -; D gene: -; V gene: TRBV10-1; CDR3 protein: CASSDSLGQKTDTQYF; CDR3 DNA: TGCGCCAGCAGTGACAGTCTGGGGCAGAAAACAGATACGCAGTATTTT
J gene: TRBJ2-7; clone size: once; D gene: -; V gene: TRBV20-1; CDR3 protein: CSASRGNEQYF; CDR3 DNA: TGCAGTGCTAGTCGGGGGAACGAGCAGTACTTC
J gene: TRBJ2-3; clone size: -; D gene: TRBD2; V gene: TRBV28; CDR3 protein: CASSPGIAGVYDTQYF; CDR3 DNA: TGTGCCAGCAGCCCGGGGATAGCGGGGGTATATGATACGCAGTATTTT
J gene: TRBJ1-6; clone size: -; D gene: TRBD1; V gene: TRBV5-1; CDR3 protein: CASSLGTGTGGNNSPLHF; CDR3 DNA: TGCGCCAGCAGCTTGGGAACCGGGACAGGGGGCAATAATTCACCCCTCCACTTT
J gene: TRBJ1-5; clone size: many; D gene: -; V gene: TRBV2; CDR3 protein: CASRQSNQPQHF; CDR3 DNA: TGTGCCAGCCGACAATCCAATCAGCCCCAGCATTTT
J gene: TRBJ1-6; clone size: few; D gene: -; V gene: TRBV5-1; CDR3 protein: CASSTPGQGDSPLHF; CDR3 DNA: TGCGCCAGCAGCACCCCCGGGCAGGGCGATTCACCCCTCCACTTT
J gene: TRBJ2-7; clone size: -; D gene: TRBD1; V gene: TRBV6-5; CDR3 protein: CASRMTGPSSYEQYF; CDR3 DNA: TGTGCCAGCAGAATGACAGGGCCCTCCTCCTACGAGCAGTACTTC
J gene: TRBJ2-1; clone size: few; D gene: TRBD1; V gene: TRBV10-1; CDR3 protein: CASSELGQGSVSYNEQFF; CDR3 DNA: TGCGCCAGCAGTGAGTTGGGACAGGGGTCGGTGTCCTACAATGAGCAGTTCTTC
J gene: TRBJ1-6; clone size: -; D gene: -; V gene: TRBV27; CDR3 protein: CASSLSRGSSYNSPLHF; CDR3 DNA: TGTGCCAGCAGTTTATCGCGGGGGAGCTCCTATAATTCACCCCTCCACTTT
J gene: TRBJ2-5; clone size: once; D gene: TRBD2; V gene: TRBV6-5; CDR3 protein: CASRTSARETQYF; CDR3 DNA: TGTGCCAGCAGAACTAGCGCCCGAGAGACCCAGTACTTC
J gene: TRBJ1-1; clone size: -; D gene: TRBD1; V gene: TRBV19; CDR3 protein: CASSIRQGAEAFF; CDR3 DNA: TGTGCCAGTAGTATAAGGCAGGGGGCTGAAGCTTTCTTT
J gene: TRBJ1-6; clone size: once; D gene: TRBD1; V gene: TRBV7-9; CDR3 protein: CASSLATGASGGRNSPLHF; CDR3 DNA: TGTGCCAGCAGCTTAGCCACTGGAGCTTCAGGGGGTAGAAATTCACCCCTCCACTTT
J gene: TRBJ2-5; clone size: -; D gene: TRBD1; V gene: TRBV5-3; CDR3 protein: CARSVDRAQVVRETQYF; CDR3 DNA: TGTGCCAGAAGCGTGGACAGGGCCCAAGTCGTCCGGGAGACCCAGTACTTC
J gene: TRBJ2-2; clone size: -; D gene: TRBD1; V gene: TRBV5-4; CDR3 protein: CASSLRQGATGELFF; CDR3 DNA: TGTGCCAGCAGCCTTCGACAGGGAGCTACCGGGGAGCTGTTTTTT
J gene: TRBJ2-1; clone size: -; D gene: -; V gene: TRBV20-1; CDR3 protein: CSARAINEQFF; CDR3 DNA: TGCAGTGCTAGAGCAATCAATGAGCAGTTCTTC
J gene: TRBJ1-2; clone size: -; D gene: TRBD1; V gene: TRBV27; CDR3 protein: CASGQGKGVGYGYTF; CDR3 DNA: TGTGCCAGCGGACAGGGAAAGGGTGTAGGCTATGGCTACACCTTC
J gene: TRBJ1-1; clone size: -; D gene: -; V gene: TRBV18; CDR3 protein: CASSPPQGGGWKAFF; CDR3 DNA: TGTGCCAGCTCACCACCCCAGGGAGGGGGTTGGAAAGCTTTCTTT
J gene: TRBJ1-1; clone size: -; D gene: TRBD1; V gene: TRBV4-1; CDR3 protein: CASSQGRAQGATEAFF; CDR3 DNA: TGCGCCAGCAGCCAAGGTCGGGCCCAGGGGGCTACTGAAGCTTTCTTT
J gene: TRBJ2-2; clone size: few; D gene: -; V gene: TRBV7-8; CDR3 protein: CASSLASRAGELFF; CDR3 DNA: TGTGCCAGCAGCTTAGCTAGCAGGGCCGGGGAGCTGTTTTTT
J gene: TRBJ1-4; clone size: -; D gene: TRBD1; V gene: TRBV7-6; CDR3 protein: CASSVNPGQGNEKLFF; CDR3 DNA: TGTGCCAGCAGCGTTAACCCGGGACAGGGGAATGAAAAACTGTTTTTT